This T cell receptor beta chain was sequenced during a study of beta chain features in type 1 diabetes. Overall study results and limits: Within patients, naive, central memory and Treg TCRB repertoires seemed more similar than within healthy donors. Shortening that was moderate but significant affected the TCRB CDR3s of Type 1 diabetes patients in all four CD4+ subsets.

A remark on this clone: As yet, its antigen is unknown.

The isolated RNA, all of it, was reverse transcribed, so expressed TCRB transcripts were what got sequenced. The protocol was immunoSEQ multiplex PCR, while the TCRdb copy is restricted to in-frame clones and leaves out a portion. This repertoire shows 95,000 to 150,000 clones, roughly 15% found once; its top ten account for less than 3%. The V gene lost 6 bases and the J gene lost 3 bases, with 11 bases spanning the gap. CDR3 length equals 13 residues. Per the germline V gene, CDR1 is MGHDK and CDR2 is SYGVNS. This sequence originates from a man aged 25-45 years with type 1 diabetes. Sequencing input: central memory CD4+ T cells from blood. The chain is built from TRBV25-1 and TRBJ1-1; tentative D call: TRBD1 (5 bases). The CDR3 spells CASRRGLDTEAFF. DNA for the CDR3: TGTGCCAGCAGGAGGGGTCTTGACACTGAAGCTTTCTTT.